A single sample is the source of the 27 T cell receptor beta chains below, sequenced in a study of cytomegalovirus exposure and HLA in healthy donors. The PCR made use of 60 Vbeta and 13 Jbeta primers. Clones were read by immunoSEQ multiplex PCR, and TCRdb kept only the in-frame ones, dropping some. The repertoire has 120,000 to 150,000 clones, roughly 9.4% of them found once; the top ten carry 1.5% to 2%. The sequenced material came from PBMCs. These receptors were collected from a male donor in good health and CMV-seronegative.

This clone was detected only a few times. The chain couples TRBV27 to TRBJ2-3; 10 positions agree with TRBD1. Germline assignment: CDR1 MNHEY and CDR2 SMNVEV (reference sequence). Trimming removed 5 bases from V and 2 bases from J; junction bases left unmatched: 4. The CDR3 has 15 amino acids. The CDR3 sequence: CASSPDRGHTDTQYF. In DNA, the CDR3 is TGTGCCAGCAGTCCCGACAGGGGGCACACAGATACGCAGTATTTT.

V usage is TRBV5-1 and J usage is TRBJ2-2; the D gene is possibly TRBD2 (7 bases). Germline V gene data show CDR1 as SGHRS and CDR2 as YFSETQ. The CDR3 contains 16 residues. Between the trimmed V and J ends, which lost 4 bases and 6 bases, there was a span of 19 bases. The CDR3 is CASSQGYQGRAGELFF. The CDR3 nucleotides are TGCGCCAGCAGCCAAGGGTACCAGGGGAGGGCCGGGGAGCTGTTTTTT.

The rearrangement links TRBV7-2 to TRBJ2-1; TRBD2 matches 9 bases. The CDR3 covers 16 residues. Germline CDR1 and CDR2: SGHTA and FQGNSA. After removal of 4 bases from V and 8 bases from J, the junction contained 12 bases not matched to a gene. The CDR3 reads CASSSWGRGGLDEQFF. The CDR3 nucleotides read TGTGCCAGCAGCTCCTGGGGGCGGGGGGGCCTTGATGAGCAGTTCTTC.

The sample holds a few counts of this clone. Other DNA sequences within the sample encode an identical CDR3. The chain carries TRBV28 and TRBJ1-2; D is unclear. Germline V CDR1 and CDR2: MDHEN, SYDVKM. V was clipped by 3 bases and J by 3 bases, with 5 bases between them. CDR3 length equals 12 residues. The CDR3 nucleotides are TGTGCCAGCAGTTTGCGAGACTATGGCTACACCTTC. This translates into CASSLRDYGYTF.

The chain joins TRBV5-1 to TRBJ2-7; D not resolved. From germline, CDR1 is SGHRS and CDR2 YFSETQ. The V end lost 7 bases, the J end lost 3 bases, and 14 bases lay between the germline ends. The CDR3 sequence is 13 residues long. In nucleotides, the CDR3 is TGCGCCAGCGGGCAGGAAAGCTTCTACGAGCAGTACTTC. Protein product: CASGQESFYEQYF.

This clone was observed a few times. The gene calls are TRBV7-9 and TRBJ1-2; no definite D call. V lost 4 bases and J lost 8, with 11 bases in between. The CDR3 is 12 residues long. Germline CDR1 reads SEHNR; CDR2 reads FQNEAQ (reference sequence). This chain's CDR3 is CASSSLGGGYTF. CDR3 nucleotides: TGTGCCAGCAGCTCCCTAGGAGGCGGCTACACCTTC. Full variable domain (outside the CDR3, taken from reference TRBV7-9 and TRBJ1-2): DTGVSQNPRHKITKRGQNVTFRCDPISEHNRLYWYRQTLGQGPEFLTYFQNEAQLEKSRLLSDRFSAERPKGSFSTLEIQRTEQGDSAMYLCASSSLGGGYTFGSGTRLTVV.

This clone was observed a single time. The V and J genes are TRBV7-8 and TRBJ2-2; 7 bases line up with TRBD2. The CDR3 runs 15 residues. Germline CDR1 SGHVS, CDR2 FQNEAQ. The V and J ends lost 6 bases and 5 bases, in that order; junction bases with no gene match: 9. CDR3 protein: CASRRGGINTGELFF. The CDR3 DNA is TGTGCCAGCAGACGGGGAGGGATAAATACCGGGGAGCTGTTTTTT.

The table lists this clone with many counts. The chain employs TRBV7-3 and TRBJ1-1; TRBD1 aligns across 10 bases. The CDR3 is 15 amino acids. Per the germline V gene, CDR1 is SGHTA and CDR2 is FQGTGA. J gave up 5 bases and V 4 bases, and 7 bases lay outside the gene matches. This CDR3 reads CASSSTGGGKTEAFF. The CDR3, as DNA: TGTGCCAGCAGCTCGACAGGGGGCGGAAAGACTGAAGCTTTCTTT. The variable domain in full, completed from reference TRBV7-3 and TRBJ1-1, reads GAGVSQTPSNKVTEKGKYVELRCDPISGHTALYWYRQSLGQGPEFLIYFQGTGAADDSGLPNDRFFAVRPEGSVSTLKIQRTERGDSAVYLCASSSTGGGKTEAFFGQGTRLTVV.

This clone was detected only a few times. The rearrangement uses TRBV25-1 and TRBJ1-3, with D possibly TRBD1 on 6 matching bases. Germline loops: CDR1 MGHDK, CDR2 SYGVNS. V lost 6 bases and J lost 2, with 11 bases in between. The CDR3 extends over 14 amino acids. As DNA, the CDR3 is TGTGCCAGCAGAGATTCAGGGGCTGGAAACACCATATATTTT. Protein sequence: CASRDSGAGNTIYF.

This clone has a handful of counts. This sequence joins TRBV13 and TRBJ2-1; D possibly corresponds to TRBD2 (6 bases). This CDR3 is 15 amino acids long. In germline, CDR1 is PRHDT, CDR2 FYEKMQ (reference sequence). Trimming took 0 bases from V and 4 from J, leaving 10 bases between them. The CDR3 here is CASSLGLAEYNEQFF. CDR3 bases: TGTGCCAGCAGCTTAGGATTAGCGGAGTACAATGAGCAGTTCTTC. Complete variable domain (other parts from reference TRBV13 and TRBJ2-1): AAGVIQSPRHLIKEKRETATLKCYPIPRHDTVYWYQQGPGQDPQFLISFYEKMQSDKGSIPDRFSAQQFSDYHSELNMSSLELGDSALYFCASSLGLAEYNEQFFGPGTRLTVL.

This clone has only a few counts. The CDR3 DNA follows: TGTGCCAGCAAAACCTCCTTAGCTAACTATGGCTACACCTTC. This sequence encodes CASKTSLANYGYTF. V usage is TRBV6-6 and J usage is TRBJ1-2; D call uncertain. Looked up from germline, CDR1 is MNHNY and CDR2 is SVGAGI (reference sequence). The CDR3 contains 14 residues. V gave up 7 bases and J gave up 0 bases, with 12 bases separating them.

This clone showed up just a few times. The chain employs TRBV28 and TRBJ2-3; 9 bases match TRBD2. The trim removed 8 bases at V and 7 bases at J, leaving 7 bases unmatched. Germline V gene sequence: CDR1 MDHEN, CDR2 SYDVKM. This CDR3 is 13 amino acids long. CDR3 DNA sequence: TGTGCCAGCGTAGGGCGGGAGGGGCATACGCAGTATTTT. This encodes CASVGREGHTQYF.

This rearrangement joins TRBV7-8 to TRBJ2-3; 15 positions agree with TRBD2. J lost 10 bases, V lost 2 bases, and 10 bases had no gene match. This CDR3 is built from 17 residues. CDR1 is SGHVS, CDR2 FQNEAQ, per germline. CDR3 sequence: CASSLLKGLAGGYPQYF. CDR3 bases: TGTGCCAGCAGCTTATTGAAAGGACTAGCGGGGGGGTATCCGCAGTATTTT.

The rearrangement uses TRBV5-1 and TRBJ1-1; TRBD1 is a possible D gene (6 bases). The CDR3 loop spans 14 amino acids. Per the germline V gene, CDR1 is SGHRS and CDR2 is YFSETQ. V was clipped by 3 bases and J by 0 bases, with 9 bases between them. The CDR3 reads CASSSGTLNTEAFF. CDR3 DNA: TGCGCCAGCAGCTCAGGGACACTGAACACTGAAGCTTTCTTT.

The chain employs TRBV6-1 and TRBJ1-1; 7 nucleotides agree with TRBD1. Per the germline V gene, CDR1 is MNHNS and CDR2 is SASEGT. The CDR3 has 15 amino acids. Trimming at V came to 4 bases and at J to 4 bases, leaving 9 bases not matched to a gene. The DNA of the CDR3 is TGTGCCAGCAGTGCCACGAACAGGGACAGCACTGAAGCTTTCTTT. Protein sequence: CASSATNRDSTEAFF.

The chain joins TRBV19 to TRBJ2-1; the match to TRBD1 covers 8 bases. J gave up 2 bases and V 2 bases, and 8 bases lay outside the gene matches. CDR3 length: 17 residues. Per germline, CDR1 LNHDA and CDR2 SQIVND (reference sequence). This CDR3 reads CASSIRRGQDAYNEQFF. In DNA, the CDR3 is TGTGCCAGTAGTATAAGGAGGGGACAGGACGCCTACAATGAGCAGTTCTTC.

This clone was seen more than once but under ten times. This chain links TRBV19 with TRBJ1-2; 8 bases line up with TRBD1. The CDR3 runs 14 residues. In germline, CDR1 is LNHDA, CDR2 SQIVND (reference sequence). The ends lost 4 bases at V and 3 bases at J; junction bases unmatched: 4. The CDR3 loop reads CASSTTGVDYGYTF. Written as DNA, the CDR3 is TGTGCCAGTAGTACGACAGGGGTAGACTATGGCTACACCTTC.

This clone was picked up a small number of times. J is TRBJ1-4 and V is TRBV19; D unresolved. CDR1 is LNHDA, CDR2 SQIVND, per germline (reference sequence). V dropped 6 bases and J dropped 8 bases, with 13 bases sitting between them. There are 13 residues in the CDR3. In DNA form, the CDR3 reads TGTGCCAGTAGCCTAAGGTTCGGGGAAAAACTGTTTTTT. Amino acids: CASSLRFGEKLFF.

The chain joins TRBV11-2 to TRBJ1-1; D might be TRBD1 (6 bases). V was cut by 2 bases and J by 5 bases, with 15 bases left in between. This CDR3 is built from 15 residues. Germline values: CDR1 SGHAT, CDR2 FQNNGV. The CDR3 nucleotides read TGTGCCAGCAGCTTATTTATAGGGGGGGGGACTGAAGCTTTCTTT. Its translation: CASSLFIGGGTEAFF.

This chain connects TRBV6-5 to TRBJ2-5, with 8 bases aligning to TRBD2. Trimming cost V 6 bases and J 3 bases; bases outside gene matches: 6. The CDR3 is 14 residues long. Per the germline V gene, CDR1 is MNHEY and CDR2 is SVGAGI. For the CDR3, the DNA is TGTGCCAGCAGCCCGCTAGCGGGCAAAGAGACCCAGTACTTC. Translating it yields CASSPLAGKETQYF.

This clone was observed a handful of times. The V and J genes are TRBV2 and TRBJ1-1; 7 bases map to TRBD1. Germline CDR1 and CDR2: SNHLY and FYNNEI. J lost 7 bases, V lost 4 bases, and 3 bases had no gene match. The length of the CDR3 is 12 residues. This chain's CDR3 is CASSGQGIEAFF. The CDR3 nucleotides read TGTGCCAGCAGTGGACAGGGTATTGAAGCTTTCTTT. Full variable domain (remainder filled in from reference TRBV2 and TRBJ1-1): EPEVTQTPSHQVTQMGQEVILRCVPISNHLYFYWYRQILGQKVEFLVSFYNNEISEKSEIFDDQFSVERPDGSNFTLKIRSTKLEDSAMYFCASSGQGIEAFFGQGTRLTVV.

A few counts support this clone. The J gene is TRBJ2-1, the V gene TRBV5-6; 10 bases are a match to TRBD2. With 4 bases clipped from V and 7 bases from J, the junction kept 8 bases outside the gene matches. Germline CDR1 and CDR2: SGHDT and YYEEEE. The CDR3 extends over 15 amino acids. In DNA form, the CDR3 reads TGTGCCAGCAGCGTGAGCGGGAGGGCTTTTAATGAGCAGTTCTTC. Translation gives CASSVSGRAFNEQFF.

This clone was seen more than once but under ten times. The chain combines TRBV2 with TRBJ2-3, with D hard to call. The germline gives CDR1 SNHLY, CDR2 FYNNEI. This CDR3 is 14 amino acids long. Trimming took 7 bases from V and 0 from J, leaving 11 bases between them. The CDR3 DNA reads TGTGCCAGCAAGAGTGGGCCTAGCACAGATACGCAGTATTTT. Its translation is CASKSGPSTDTQYF.

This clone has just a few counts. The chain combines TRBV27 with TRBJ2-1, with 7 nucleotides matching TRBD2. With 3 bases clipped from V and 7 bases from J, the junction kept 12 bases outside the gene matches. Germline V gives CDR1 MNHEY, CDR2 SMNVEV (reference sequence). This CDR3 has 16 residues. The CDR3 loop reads CASSFSPGLNLNEQFF. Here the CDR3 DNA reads TGTGCCAGCAGTTTCTCACCGGGACTAAATCTTAATGAGCAGTTCTTC.

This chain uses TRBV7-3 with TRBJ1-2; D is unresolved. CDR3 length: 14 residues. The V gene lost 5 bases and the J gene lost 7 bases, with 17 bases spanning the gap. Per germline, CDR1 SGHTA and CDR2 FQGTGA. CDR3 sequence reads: CASSPQAHEGGYTF. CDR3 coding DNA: TGTGCCAGCAGCCCCCAGGCCCACGAAGGTGGCTACACCTTC.

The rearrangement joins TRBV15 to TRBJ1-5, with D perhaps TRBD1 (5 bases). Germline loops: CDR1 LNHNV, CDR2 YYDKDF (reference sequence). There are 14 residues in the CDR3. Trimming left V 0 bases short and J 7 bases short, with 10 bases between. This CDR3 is CATSREGGYQPQHF. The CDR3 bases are TGTGCCACCAGCAGAGAGGGGGGTTACCAGCCCCAGCATTTT.

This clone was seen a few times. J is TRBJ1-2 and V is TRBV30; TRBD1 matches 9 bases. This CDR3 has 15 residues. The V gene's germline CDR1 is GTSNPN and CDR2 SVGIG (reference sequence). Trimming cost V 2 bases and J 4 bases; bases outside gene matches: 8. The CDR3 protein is CAWSFGQGPPYGYTF. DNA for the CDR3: TGTGCCTGGAGTTTCGGACAGGGGCCACCCTATGGCTACACCTTC.